This TCR beta chain was recorded in a study of CD8+CD57+ T cells in acquired aplastic anemia. Study-wide results and limits: A set of about 30 CD8+ CDR3 sequences was shared between patients and controls, and these sequences appeared highly expressed in patients.

Genomic DNA served as template for TCR beta VDJ and CDR3 profiling. TCRdb fed the reads into MiXCR, producing one record per CDR3 protein. This sample carries around 250,000 distinct CDR3 sequences, around three fifths of them seen once, and the ten largest clones take 8%. The CDR3 sequence is 12 residues long. Germline assignment: CDR1 DFQATT and CDR2 SNEGSKA (reference sequence). Deletions cut 2 bases from V and 4 bases from J, with 6 bases between. Concerning this clonotype itself: Its target is not known.

This clonotype was obtained from a human donor with severe aplastic anemia or a healthy control (not recorded which). Sequenced input: sorted CD4+, CD8+, or CD8+CD57+ T cells (not recorded which) from PBMCs. The chain carries TRBV20-1 and TRBJ1-5; D gene ambiguous. In DNA, the CDR3 is TGCAGTGCTAGATCCCCGAATCAGCCCCAGCATTTT. Translation: CSARSPNQPQHF.